A single sample is the source of the 7 T cell receptor beta chains below, sequenced in a study of T cells in tuberculosis. After thawing and overnight rest, PBMC were stained with GMM-loaded CD1B tetramer, viability dye and anti-CD3 for sorting. C32 glucose monomycolate from Rhodococcus equi was loaded onto the CD1B tetramers. Generated by immunoSEQ multiplex PCR, the TCRdb table keeps only in-frame clones and is missing some. The data contain 50,000 to 65,000 clones, around 90% of them singletons. The sequencing input was CD1b-GMM tetramer-negative cells sorted from PBMCs. The receptors derive from an adult woman with latent tuberculosis.

This clone came up once. The chain is built from TRBV5-4 and TRBJ2-1, with 7 positions matching TRBD2. The CDR3 is 18 amino acids. V gave up 4 bases and J gave up 0 bases; unmatched junction bases: 13. Germline CDR1 and CDR2: SGHNT and YYREEE (reference sequence). This chain's CDR3 is CASSPSGLPGSSYNEQFF. CDR3 nucleotides: TGTGCCAGCAGCCCCTCGGGACTACCGGGGAGCTCCTACAATGAGCAGTTCTTC.

The genes are TRBV4-3 and TRBJ2-1; TRBD2 agrees at 8 bases. The CDR3 has 16 amino acids. The V segment lost 0 bases and the J segment 2 bases; nucleotides outside the gene matches: 3. Germline V gene sequence: CDR1 LGHNA, CDR2 YSLEER. CDR3 bases: TGCGCCAGCAGCCAAGATACTAGCGGAACCTACAATGAGCAGTTCTTC. Residues: CASSQDTSGTYNEQFF.

The rearrangement joins TRBV10-3 to TRBJ2-5, with a possible D match to TRBD2 (5 bases). V lost 4 bases and J 5 bases, leaving 11 bases between the germline ends. The CDR3 sequence is 13 residues long. Germline CDR1 reads ENHRY; CDR2 reads SYGVKD. The CDR3 nucleotides read TGTGCCATCAGTGGTTCCGAGGGCGAGACCCAGTACTTC. This codes for CAISGSEGETQYF.

This chain links TRBV7-9 with TRBJ1-2; D uncertain. Trimming pared 4 bases from V and 4 bases from J, leaving 19 bases between. From germline, CDR1 is SEHNR and CDR2 FQNEAQ (reference sequence). This CDR3 region has 16 residues. CDR3 DNA sequence: TGTGCCAGCAGCTCTAGGTTGCAGGAAGGGAGCTATGGCTACACCTTC. Amino acid sequence: CASSSRLQEGSYGYTF.

This clone appeared once. The chain uses TRBV19 and TRBJ2-6, with D maybe TRBD1 (6 bases). V lost 5 bases and J 2 bases, leaving 7 bases between the germline ends. Germline V gene lookup returns CDR1 LNHDA and CDR2 SQIVND (reference sequence). The CDR3 consists of 14 residues. The CDR3 DNA sequence: TGTGCCAGTAGTGAGGGGGCTGGGGCCAACGTCCTGACTTTC. This translates into CASSEGAGANVLTF.

The rearrangement joins TRBV4-3 to TRBJ1-1; TRBD1 agrees at 10 bases. The CDR3 is 19 residues long. The germline gives CDR1 LGHNA, CDR2 YSLEER. Trimming cost V 0 bases and J 5 bases; bases outside gene matches: 15. In nucleotides, the CDR3 is TGCGCCAGCAGCCAAGAGACAGGGGGCATGGGAAGGAGGGGGACTGAAGCTTTCTTT. This gives the protein CASSQETGGMGRRGTEAFF.

This chain uses TRBV12-5 with TRBJ2-1; D is possibly TRBD1 (5 bases). V shed 4 bases and J shed 6 bases, with 13 bases lying between them. Germline V CDR1 and CDR2: LGHNT, FRNRAP. The CDR3 is 14 residues long. CDR3 loop: CASGSGLALNEQFF. DNA of the CDR3: TGTGCTAGTGGTTCAGGGTTAGCACTCAATGAGCAGTTCTTC. Complete variable domain (other parts from reference TRBV12-5 and TRBJ2-1): DARVTQTPRHKVTEMGQEVTMRCQPILGHNTVFWYRQTMMQGLELLAYFRNRAPLDDSGMPKDRFSAEMPDATLATLKIQPSEPRDSAVYFCASGSGLALNEQFFGPGTRLTVL.